This T cell receptor beta chain is drawn from a study of metastatic and nonmetastatic thyroid tumors (dated by TCRdb to about 2020). Background for the entire study: Repertoires were compared across peripheral blood and tumor or nodule tissue samples from malignant and benign thyroid patients.

This clone was seen repeatedly, ten times or more. Its antigen remains undetermined. Nothing much larger sits one base from this clone, and base qualities are not available. The V end loses 7 bases and the J end loses 0 bases, and a stretch of 16 bases separates them. The germline V gene supplies CDR1 MDHEN and CDR2 SYDVKM. The CDR3 contains 17 residues, cysteine and phenylalanine counted. Only CDR3 DNA remains: 51 bases, in frame from the first base. Library construction relied on PCR. Sequencing was performed on an Illumina HiSeq 4000. High-throughput sequencing was used to profile the TCR beta-chain CDR3 region of every patient. In the authors' own workflow: A classifier to discriminate distant-metastatic papillary thyroid cancer patients was built from CDR3 differences across clinicopathological groups. To measure repertoire diversity the researchers used the Shannon index, while the Morisita-Horn index served to gauge how similar the tumor and blood repertoires were. Using fastp trimming at Q25 and MiXCR clonotype assembly, TCRdb reanalyzed the public sequencing data and kept in-frame beta chains. The V and J calls come from TCRdb's annotation, not from the publication. The sample table lists some 38,000 clones, around a fifth of them with a count of one. Jointly, the top ten make up about 17% of the sample.

No treatment had been received by any patient before thyroid surgery. Using T-cell receptor beta sequencing, the study looked back at clinical samples from patients collected from 2012 to 2018. Overall study results and their limits: TCR beta diversity was reported as significantly higher in malignant tumors than in benign nodules, in both blood and tumor samples.

Sequencing was performed on blood. The receptor comes from a female donor with papillary thyroid cancer or a benign thyroid nodule (not recorded which). Some clones in this sample may be carry-over from other donors' samples. The chain is made from TRBV28 and TRBJ1-6; the D gene cannot be resolved reliably. The CDR3 region has the sequence CASTPFPNRSYNSPLHF. The DNA is as follows: TGTGCCAGCACCCCCTTCCCCAACCGCTCCTATAATTCACCCCTCCACTTT.